The rows below give T cell receptor beta chains drawn from one sample of a study of blood T cell repertoires in COVID-19. Generated by immunoSEQ multiplex PCR, the TCRdb table keeps only in-frame clones and is missing some. This sample has under 200,000 clones, with roughly 90% found just once. Material for sequencing was peripheral blood. These receptors were obtained from a man aged 18 to 35 with COVID-19, enrolled during active disease. The CDR3 runs from the conserved cysteine through the conserved F or W. The D gene is left open where the match is weak.

D: NA; length: 11; J: TRBJ1-1; V: TRBV5-5; DNA: TGTGCCAGCAGCTTGCGTGGGGAGGCTTTCTTT; CDR3: CASSLRGEAFF
D: TRBD1; length: 13; J: TRBJ1-1; V: TRBV5-1; DNA: TGCGCCAGCAGCCAGGGGGTGGACACTGAAGCTTTCTTT; CDR3: CASSQGVDTEAFF
D: TRBD2; length: 18; J: TRBJ2-1; V: TRBV2; DNA: TGTGCCAGCAGTGAACCAGCGGGAGGGCCAACGTTGGGGGCTGAGCAGTTCTTC; CDR3: CASSEPAGGPTLGAEQFF
D: NA; length: 14; J: TRBJ1-5; V: TRBV19; DNA: TGTGCCAGTAGCCACGGGACAACAAATCAGCCCCAGCATTTT; CDR3: CASSHGTTNQPQHF
D: NA; length: 13; J: TRBJ1-5; V: TRBV2; DNA: TGTGCCAGCGCCCCGGGGGAGGATCAGCCCCAGCATTTT; CDR3: CASAPGEDQPQHF
D: TRBD1; length: 15; J: TRBJ2-1; V: TRBV11-3; DNA: TGTGCCAGCAGCCCAGACAGGGGGCCCTTTAATGAGCAGTTCTTC; CDR3: CASSPDRGPFNEQFF
D: NA; length: 14; J: TRBJ1-2; V: TRBV6-6; DNA: TGTGCCAGCAGGCCTAGTCGTTTTAACTATGGCTACACCTTC; CDR3: CASRPSRFNYGYTF
D: TRBD1; length: 16; J: TRBJ2-2; V: TRBV10-3; DNA: TGTGCCACCTCTGGGACAGGGGCAACGAACACCGGGGAGCTGTTTTTT; CDR3: CATSGTGATNTGELFF
D: NA; length: 15; J: TRBJ1-1; V: TRBV28; DNA: TGTGCCAGCAGTTTCCAGGGGCGAACGAACACTGAAGCTTTCTTT; CDR3: CASSFQGRTNTEAFF
D: TRBD2; length: 19; J: TRBJ2-1; V: TRBV9; DNA: TGTGCCAGCAGCACCCCGACTTCTATAGCGGGAGGGGGTTACAATGAGCAGTTCTTC; CDR3: CASSTPTSIAGGGYNEQFF
D: NA; length: 15; J: TRBJ1-5; V: TRBV27; DNA: TGTGCCAGCAGTTGGGCGTTCGGCCTTAATCAGCCCCAGCATTTT; CDR3: CASSWAFGLNQPQHF
D: TRBD1; length: 12; J: TRBJ1-6; V: TRBV2; DNA: TGTGCCACGGGACAGGGTAATTCACCCCTCCACTTT; CDR3: CATGQGNSPLHF
D: NA; length: 15; J: TRBJ2-7; V: TRBV29-1; DNA: TGCAGCGTTGAAGGAAACGGGGTTAGCTCCTACGAGCAGTACTTC; CDR3: CSVEGNGVSSYEQYF
D: NA; length: 13; J: TRBJ1-1; V: TRBV10-1; DNA: TGCGCCAGCAGTCCGGATTTGGGCGCTGAAGCTTTCTTT; CDR3: CASSPDLGAEAFF
D: TRBD1; length: 15; J: TRBJ2-7; V: TRBV27; DNA: TGTGCCAGCAGTTTGGGGTACAGGGGGCGCTTCGAGCAGTACTTC; CDR3: CASSLGYRGRFEQYF
D: TRBD2; length: 15; J: TRBJ2-3; V: TRBV28; DNA: TGTGCCAGCAGTTATACTAGCGGGAGTCGGCATACGCAGTATTTT; CDR3: CASSYTSGSRHTQYF
D: TRBD2; length: 15; J: TRBJ2-4; V: TRBV9; DNA: TGTGCCAGCAGCGTAGTAGGACTAGCGGGAAACATTCAGTACTTC; CDR3: CASSVVGLAGNIQYF
D: NA; length: 15; J: TRBJ2-7; V: TRBV20-1; DNA: TGCAGTGCTAGTCCTCAGGGGAAGTTGTCCTACGAGCAGTACTTC; CDR3: CSASPQGKLSYEQYF
D: NA; length: 15; J: TRBJ2-7; V: TRBV7-9; DNA: TGTGCCAGCAGCCCAAGCGGGCAGGGCTCCTACGAGCAGTACTTC; CDR3: CASSPSGQGSYEQYF
D: NA; length: 15; J: TRBJ2-2; V: TRBV19; DNA: TGTGCCAGTAGTATGTACCTACAGGACACCGGGGAGCTGTTTTTT; CDR3: CASSMYLQDTGELFF
D: TRBD2; length: 13; J: TRBJ2-1; V: TRBV5-6; DNA: TGTGCCAGCAGCGCCACTAGCGCCGATGAGCAGTTCTTC; CDR3: CASSATSADEQFF
D: TRBD2; length: 16; J: TRBJ2-3; V: TRBV4-3; DNA: TGCGCCAGCAGCCTCCGACTAGCGGGAGGCCCAGATACGCAGTATTTT; CDR3: CASSLRLAGGPDTQYF
D: TRBD2; length: 15; J: TRBJ2-4; V: TRBV15; DNA: TGTGCCACCAGCCGTTCTAGCGGGAGAGTAAACATTCAGTACTTC; CDR3: CATSRSSGRVNIQYF
D: NA; length: 15; J: TRBJ2-2; V: TRBV2; DNA: TGTGCCAGCAGTGAAATGGGGCTGCACACCGGGGAGCTGTTTTTT; CDR3: CASSEMGLHTGELFF
D: TRBD1; length: 14; J: TRBJ1-1; V: TRBV19; DNA: TGTGCCAGCCGGGACAGGGGGCTTAGGGGTGAAGCTTTCTTT; CDR3: CASRDRGLRGEAFF
D: NA; length: 16; J: TRBJ2-1; V: TRBV4-3; DNA: TGCGCCAGCAGCCAATCACCCGGGACTCCAGGTAATGAGCAGTTCTTC; CDR3: CASSQSPGTPGNEQFF
D: NA; length: 16; J: TRBJ1-3; V: TRBV15; DNA: TGTGCCACCAGCAGAGGAGGCCCGCTGAGCGGAAACACCATATATTTT; CDR3: CATSRGGPLSGNTIYF
D: TRBD2; length: 14; J: TRBJ2-5; V: TRBV9; DNA: TGTGCCCGCGGGGGGCGCGGGGGAGGAGAGACCCAGTACTTC; CDR3: CARGGRGGGETQYF
D: TRBD2; length: 12; J: TRBJ2-7; V: TRBV11-2; DNA: TGTGCCAGCAGGCGGGAGGGGTACGAGCAGTACTTC; CDR3: CASRREGYEQYF